This T cell receptor (beta chain) was obtained from a study of T-cell reconstitution after alpha-beta-depleted transplantation in children (dated by TCRdb to about 2016). Background for the entire study: Using TCR repertoire profiling, the study followed T-cell immune reconstitution in a quantitative way in children after TCRalphabeta/CD19-depleted allogeneic hematopoietic cell transplantation. What the study reported, not specific to this receptor: In some patients, the high TCRbeta diversity seen at day 60 was put down to recipient T cells and intrathymic progenitors that had survived conditioning. Hyperexpanded clone frequencies declined over subsequent months; after one year, T-cell counts and TCRbeta diversity were mostly attributed to newly produced T cells. The apparently early recovery of alphabetaT-cell counts about two months after transplant reportedly depended on only several hundred rapidly expanded clones that came from non-depleted graft cells.

In light of the paper, this sample's treatment or condition label describes: allogeneic hematopoietic cell transplantation with graft depleted of TCRalphabeta T cells and CD19 B cells. Transplant recipients were children who received TCRalphabeta/CD19-depleted allogeneic hematopoietic cell grafts. Library method: PCR. Sequenced using an Illumina HiSeq 2500. To normalize quantification of the TCRbeta repertoire, the TCR libraries were built with molecular barcoding that relied on unique molecular identifiers. TCRdb passed the public sequencing reads through fastp at Q25 and MiXCR, retaining productive beta sequences. Each CDR3 protein appears once, grouped with its most common genes and DNA. This sample comprises 900,000 or so distinct CDR3 sequences, 15% to 20% of them detected only once. Roughly 5% of the sample goes to the ten largest clones. Turning to this clonotype: Its target antigen remains unknown. The record has no base qualities; no much larger clone is one base away.

The sequencing used PBMCs, mostly from graft donor cells, collected 360 days after TCRalphabeta/CD19-depleted stem cell transplant. The sequence came from a male patient younger than 18 who had a stem cell transplant for acute lymphoblastic leukemia, so the T cells may come from the graft donor.

The DNA sequence follows: TGTGCCAGCAGTTACGTGTCTGCCTACGAGCAGTACTTC. Its protein product is CASSYVSAYEQYF. The chain is encoded by TRBV5-5 joined to TRBJ2-7; no D gene is confidently identified. V drops 5 bases and J drops 2 bases, leaving 11 bases in between. According to the germline V gene (reference sequence), CDR1 reads SGHKS and CDR2 reads YYEKEE. Inclusive of the bounding cysteine and phenylalanine, the CDR3 is 13 residues long. CDR3 DNA only is kept here, 39 bases in frame from base 1.